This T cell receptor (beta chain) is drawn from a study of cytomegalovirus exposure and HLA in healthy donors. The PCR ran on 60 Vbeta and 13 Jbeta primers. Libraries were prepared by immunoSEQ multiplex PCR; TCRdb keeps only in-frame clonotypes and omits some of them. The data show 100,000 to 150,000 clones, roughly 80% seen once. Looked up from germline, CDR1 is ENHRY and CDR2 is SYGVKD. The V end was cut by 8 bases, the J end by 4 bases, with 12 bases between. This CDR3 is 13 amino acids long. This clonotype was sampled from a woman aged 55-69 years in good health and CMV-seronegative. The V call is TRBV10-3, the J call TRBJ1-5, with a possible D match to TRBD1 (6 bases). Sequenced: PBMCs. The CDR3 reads CAIGRGWNQPQHF. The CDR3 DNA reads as TGTGCCATCGGCAGGGGTTGGAATCAGCCCCAGCATTTT.